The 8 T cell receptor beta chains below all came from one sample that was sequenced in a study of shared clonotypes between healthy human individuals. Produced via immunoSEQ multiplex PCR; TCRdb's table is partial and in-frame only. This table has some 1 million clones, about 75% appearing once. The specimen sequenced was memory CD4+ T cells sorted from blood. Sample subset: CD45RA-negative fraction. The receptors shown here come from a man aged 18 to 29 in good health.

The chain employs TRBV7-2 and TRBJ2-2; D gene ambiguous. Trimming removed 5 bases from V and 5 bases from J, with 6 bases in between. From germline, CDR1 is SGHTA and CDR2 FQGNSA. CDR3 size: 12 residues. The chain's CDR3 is CASSPRTGELFF. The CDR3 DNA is TGTGCCAGCAGCCCGCGGACCGGGGAGCTGTTTTTT.

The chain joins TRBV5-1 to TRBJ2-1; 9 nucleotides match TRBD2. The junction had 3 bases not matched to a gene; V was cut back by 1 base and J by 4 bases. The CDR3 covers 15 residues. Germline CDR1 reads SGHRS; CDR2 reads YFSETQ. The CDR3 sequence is CASSLWLAGYNEQFF. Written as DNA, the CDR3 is TGCGCCAGCAGCTTGTGGCTAGCGGGGTACAATGAGCAGTTCTTC. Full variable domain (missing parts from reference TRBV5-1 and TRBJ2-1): KAGVTQTPRYLIKTRGQQVTLSCSPISGHRSVSWYQQTPGQGLQFLFEYFSETQRNKGNFPGRFSGRQFSNSRSEMNVSTLELGDSALYLCASSLWLAGYNEQFFGPGTRLTVL.

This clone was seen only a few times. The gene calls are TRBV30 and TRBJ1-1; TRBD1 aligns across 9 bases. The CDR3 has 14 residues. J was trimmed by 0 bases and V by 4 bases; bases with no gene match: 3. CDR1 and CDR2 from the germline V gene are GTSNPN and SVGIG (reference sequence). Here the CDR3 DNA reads TGTGCCTGGACGGGACAGGGCATGAACACTGAAGCTTTCTTT. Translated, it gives CAWTGQGMNTEAFF.

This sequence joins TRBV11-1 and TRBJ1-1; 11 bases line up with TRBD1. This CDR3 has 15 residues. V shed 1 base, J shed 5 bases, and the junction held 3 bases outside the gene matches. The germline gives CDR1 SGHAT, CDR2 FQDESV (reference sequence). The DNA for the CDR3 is TGTGCCAGCAGCTTAGACGGACAGGGGGCTACTGAAGCTTTCTTT. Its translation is CASSLDGQGATEAFF.

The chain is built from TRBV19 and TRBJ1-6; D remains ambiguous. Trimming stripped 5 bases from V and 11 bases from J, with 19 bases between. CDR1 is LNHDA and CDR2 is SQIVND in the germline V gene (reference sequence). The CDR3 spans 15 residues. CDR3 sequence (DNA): TGTGCCAGTAGTGCCGACACCGGGTTCTTGACACCCCTCCACTTT. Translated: CASSADTGFLTPLHF.

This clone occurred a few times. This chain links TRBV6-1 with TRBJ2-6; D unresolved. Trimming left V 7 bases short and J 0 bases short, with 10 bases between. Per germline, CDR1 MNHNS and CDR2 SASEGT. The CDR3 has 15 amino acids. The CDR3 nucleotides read TGTGCCAGCACCCTACACTACTCTGGGGCCAACGTCCTGACTTTC. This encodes CASTLHYSGANVLTF.

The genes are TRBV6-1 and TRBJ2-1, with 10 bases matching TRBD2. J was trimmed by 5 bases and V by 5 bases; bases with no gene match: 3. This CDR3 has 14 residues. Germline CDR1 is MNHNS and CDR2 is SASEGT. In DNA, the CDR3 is TGTGCCAGCAGTTCTAGCGGGGGTAACAATGAGCAGTTCTTC. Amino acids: CASSSSGGNNEQFF.

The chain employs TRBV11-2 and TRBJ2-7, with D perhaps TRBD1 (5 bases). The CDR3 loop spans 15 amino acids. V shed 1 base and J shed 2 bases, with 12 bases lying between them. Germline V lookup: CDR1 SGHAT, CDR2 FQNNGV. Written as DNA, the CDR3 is TGTGCCAGCAGCTTAGGTAGAAGGGGAACCTACGAGCAGTACTTC. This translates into CASSLGRRGTYEQYF.